Shown below are 20 T cell receptor beta chains from a single sample sequenced in a study of blood T cell repertoires in COVID-19. The assay was immunoSEQ multiplex PCR, and TCRdb's table has in-frame clones only and misses some. Found here are about 190,000 clones, 84% of them singletons; the top ten hold more than 4.5%. The sequenced sample was peripheral blood. These TCRs come from a woman in her seventies with active or convalescent COVID-19.

This clone is a singleton in its sample. The gene calls are TRBV6-2 or TRBV6-3 and TRBJ1-5, with D perhaps TRBD1 (6 bases). Germline-derived CDR1 and CDR2 are MNHEY and SVGEGT. The CDR3 has 15 residues. V was pared by 2 bases and J by 6 bases, with 14 bases between. The CDR3 spells CASSYLGGLGQPQHF. The CDR3 region has the DNA TGTGCCAGCAGTTACCTAGGGGGATTGGGTCAGCCCCAGCATTTT.

The CDR3 DNA is TGTGCCAGCAGTTACGGGGGCCCAGATCCCAGGCTGCCCCAGCATTTT. Protein sequence: CASSYGGPDPRLPQHF. The V gene is TRBV6-2 or TRBV6-3, the J gene TRBJ1-5; maybe TRBD1 (6 bases). V lost 2 bases to trimming and J lost 9 bases, with 20 bases between them. Germline values: CDR1 MNHEY, CDR2 SVGEGT. CDR3 length equals 16 residues.

V and J are TRBV19 and TRBJ2-2; 10 bases align to TRBD2. The CDR3 loop spans 16 amino acids. The junction had 6 bases not matched to a gene; V was cut back by 4 bases and J by 4 bases. CDR1 is LNHDA, CDR2 SQIVND, per germline (reference sequence). The CDR3 DNA reads as TGTGCCAGTAGTACCCAAGCGGGAGGGATCACCGGGGAGCTGTTTTTT. Translating gives CASSTQAGGITGELFF.

The V gene is TRBV5-1, the J gene TRBJ2-1, with 8 bases matching TRBD2. The CDR3 contains 16 residues. CDR1 and CDR2 (germline): SGHRS, YFSETQ. Losses at the gene ends were 4 bases for V and 7 bases for J; bases not matched to a gene: 13. CDR3 bases: TGCGCCAGCAGCCCAACTAGCGGCCACACGGGAAATGAGCAGTTCTTC. Translating gives CASSPTSGHTGNEQFF.

The chain couples TRBV6-1 to TRBJ1-5; TRBD1 might be the D (5 bases). The germline V and J ends were trimmed by 10 bases and 5 bases, with 18 bases remaining between them. The CDR3 is 14 residues long. Germline CDR1 reads MNHNS; CDR2 reads SASEGT. The CDR3 DNA reads as TGTGCCATCACTGGGTCTTTCAGGGATCAGCCCCAGCATTTT. Its protein product is CAITGSFRDQPQHF.

The chain carries TRBV5-6 and TRBJ2-5, with a weak D call TRBD2 (5 bases). This CDR3 spans 15 amino acids. V lost 4 bases to trimming and J lost 4 bases, with 17 bases between them. Germline values: CDR1 SGHDT, CDR2 YYEEEE. The CDR3 sequence: CASSHGADGGETQYF. DNA for the CDR3: TGTGCCAGCAGCCACGGTGCAGACGGAGGAGAGACCCAGTACTTC.

The rearrangement joins TRBV5-8 to TRBJ2-1; 13 bases map to TRBD2. The germline V gene has CDR1 SGHTS and CDR2 YDEGEE. CDR3 size: 16 residues. V was clipped by 4 bases and J by 4 bases; unmatched bases: 5. Here the CDR3 DNA reads TGTGCCAGCAGCGCCGGGACTAGCGGGGCTTACAATGAGCAGTTCTTC. Translated, it gives CASSAGTSGAYNEQFF.

The chain employs TRBV2 and TRBJ2-1; TRBD2 aligns across 11 bases. The CDR3 covers 14 residues. The junction had 3 bases not matched to a gene; V was cut back by 6 bases and J by 5 bases. CDR1 is SNHLY, CDR2 FYNNEI, per germline. CDR3 DNA: TGTGCCAGCAGGTCTAGCGGGAGGAACAATGAGCAGTTCTTC. It specifies CASRSSGRNNEQFF.

The chain has TRBV5-1 and TRBJ2-1; 14 nucleotides line up with TRBD2. J was trimmed by 6 bases and V by 7 bases; bases with no gene match: 3. The CDR3 runs 14 residues. Per the germline V gene, CDR1 is SGHRS and CDR2 is YFSETQ. In nucleotides, the CDR3 is TGCGCCAGCCGGGGGACTAGCGGGAGCAATGAGCAGTTCTTC. Amino acid sequence: CASRGTSGSNEQFF.

The chain uses TRBV6-5 and TRBJ2-3; TRBD2 matches 7 bases. V gave up 6 bases and J gave up 4 bases; unmatched junction bases: 7. CDR1 is MNHEY and CDR2 is SVGAGI in the germline V gene. CDR3 size: 14 residues. The CDR3 sequence is CASSGGRAADTQYF. The CDR3 DNA is TGTGCCAGCAGCGGGGGGAGGGCCGCAGATACGCAGTATTTT.

The rearrangement joins TRBV20-1 to TRBJ2-3; tentatively, D is TRBD2 (6 bases). The germline gives CDR1 DFQATT, CDR2 SNEGSKA (reference sequence). This CDR3 region has 11 residues. Trimming shortened V by 5 bases and J by 6 bases, and 9 bases separated the two germline ends. The chain's CDR3 is CSAPSVDTQYF. The CDR3 bases are TGCAGTGCTCCTAGCGTTGATACGCAGTATTTT.

The rearrangement joins TRBV28 to TRBJ2-3, with 7 bases aligning to TRBD2. Looked up from germline, CDR1 is MDHEN and CDR2 is SYDVKM. The CDR3 covers 12 residues. The junction had 7 bases not matched to a gene; V was cut back by 7 bases and J by 9 bases. CDR3 loop: CASNRGEGTQYF. Written as DNA, the CDR3 is TGTGCCAGCAATAGAGGGGAGGGGACGCAGTATTTT.

The rearrangement joins TRBV20-1 to TRBJ2-5; 10 positions agree with TRBD2. The V gene end was trimmed by 3 bases and the J gene end by 1 base; junction bases not matched to a gene: 5. Germline CDR1 DFQATT, CDR2 SNEGSKA (reference sequence). CDR3 size: 15 residues. CDR3 residues: CSASKWTSGQETQYF. The CDR3 nucleotides read TGCAGTGCTAGTAAGTGGACTAGCGGCCAAGAGACCCAGTACTTC.

This clone appeared a single time. The V gene is TRBV5-1, the J gene TRBJ2-6; no clear D. The CDR3 has 15 residues. The V end was cut by 4 bases, the J end by 0 bases, with 8 bases between. Germline CDR1 is SGHRS and CDR2 is YFSETQ. The CDR3 sequence: CASSSEFSGANVLTF. CDR3 in DNA: TGCGCCAGCAGCAGTGAGTTCTCTGGGGCCAACGTCCTGACTTTC.

This chain links TRBV7-9 with TRBJ2-7; 11 bases agree with TRBD2. Per the germline V gene, CDR1 is SEHNR and CDR2 is FQNEAQ (reference sequence). CDR3 length: 16 amino acids. V gave up 0 bases and J gave up 6 bases; unmatched junction bases: 7. The CDR3 DNA reads TGTGCCAGCAGCTTAGCGCTGATAGCGGGAGGGATCGAGCAGTACTTC. Translation: CASSLALIAGGIEQYF.

J is TRBJ2-1 and V is TRBV7-9, with TRBD2 identical over 12 bases. Germline CDR1 is SEHNR and CDR2 is FQNEAQ (reference sequence). The CDR3 has 14 amino acids. The V and J ends lost 4 bases and 7 bases, in that order; junction bases with no gene match: 2. The CDR3 bases are TGTGCCAGCAGCTCTAGCGGGAGGGGGAATGAGCAGTTCTTC. Translating it yields CASSSSGRGNEQFF.

This chain connects TRBV6-5 to TRBJ1-6, with D possibly being TRBD1 (5 bases). Trimming pared 5 bases from V and 4 bases from J, leaving 12 bases between. Germline V gene data show CDR1 as MNHEY and CDR2 as SVGAGI. This CDR3 region has 15 residues. The CDR3 DNA follows: TGTGCCAGCAGTCCCAGGGAAGGGTATAATTCACCCCTCCACTTT. Residues: CASSPREGYNSPLHF.

The rearrangement uses TRBV6-4 and TRBJ2-6; the match to TRBD1 covers 7 bases. After removal of 3 bases from V and 0 bases from J, the junction contained 8 bases not matched to a gene. Germline V gives CDR1 MRHNA, CDR2 SNTAGT. This CDR3 region has 18 residues. In DNA, the CDR3 is TGTGCCAGCAGTGAGGAGAGACAGGGCGTCTCTGGGGCCAACGTCCTGACTTTC. This encodes CASSEERQGVSGANVLTF.

This chain connects TRBV20-1 to TRBJ1-1, with no clear D. V shed 6 bases and J shed 1 base, with 6 bases lying between them. Germline-derived CDR1 and CDR2 are DFQATT and SNEGSKA (reference sequence). The CDR3 totals 11 residues. The CDR3 region has the DNA TGCAGTGCCTTAAAGAACACTGAAGCTTTCTTT. Amino acids: CSALKNTEAFF.

Here the CDR3 DNA reads TGTGCCACCAGTGACCGTCGACAGGGGTGGAACACCGGGGAGCTGTTTTTT. Amino acids: CATSDRRQGWNTGELFF. The rearrangement uses TRBV24-1 and TRBJ2-2; 8 bases line up with TRBD1. The V gene's germline CDR1 is KGHDR and CDR2 SFDVKD. The CDR3 sequence is 17 residues long. V shed 4 bases and J 1 base; nucleotides not matched to a gene: 7.